A single sample is the source of the 11 T cell receptor beta chains below, sequenced in a study of spatial heterogeneity in lung cancer. Time point meaning: sample taken at primary tumor resection. Whole RNA from tumor, nontumor lung or frozen PBMC was sequenced unsorted. A single record per CDR3 protein comes from TCRdb applying MiXCR to the 5' RACE reads. The sample lists tens of thousands of distinct CDR3 sequences; approximately 5.5% were seen once. The sample in question was PBMCs, obtained at surgery. These receptors originate from a male donor with early-stage non-small cell lung cancer.

This clonotype showed up just a few times. The chain couples TRBV9 to TRBJ2-3; D not certain. CDR1 and CDR2 (germline): SGDLS, YYNGEE. The CDR3 runs 13 residues. Trimming removed 4 bases from V and 0 bases from J, with 6 bases in between. The DNA for the CDR3 is TGTGCCAGCAGCTCCCCAAGCACAGATACGCAGTATTTT. It is translated as CASSSPSTDTQYF.

The chain is built from TRBV19 and TRBJ1-5, with 9 bases matching TRBD1. J was trimmed by 2 bases and V by 5 bases; bases with no gene match: 7. This CDR3 region has 16 residues. Germline lookup yields CDR1 LNHDA and CDR2 SQIVND (reference sequence). The CDR3 DNA sequence: TGTGCCAGTAGTTCGACAGGGGGTCTTCGCAATCAGCCCCAGCATTTT. Its translation is CASSSTGGLRNQPQHF.

As for this clonotype: With a much larger clone just one base away, this may be a read error. The chain couples TRBV18 to TRBJ2-3, with D unresolved. This CDR3 has 17 amino acids. Germline V CDR1 and CDR2: KGHSH, LQKENI. The V end was cut by 0 bases, the J end by 5 bases, with 18 bases between. The CDR3: CASSPPIPGSPKDTQYF. The CDR3, as DNA: TGTGCCAGCTCACCACCGATTCCCGGAAGCCCCAAAGATACGCAGTATTTT.

This clonotype was counted many times. The chain has TRBV20-1 and TRBJ2-7; 7 nucleotides agree with TRBD1. The V segment lost 6 bases and the J segment 4 bases; nucleotides outside the gene matches: 12. CDR3 length equals 14 residues. Germline V lookup: CDR1 DFQATT, CDR2 SNEGSKA (reference sequence). CDR3 amino acids: CSAQDRIVLYEQYF. In DNA, the CDR3 is TGCAGTGCACAGGACAGGATCGTGTTGTACGAGCAGTACTTC.

The sample holds a few counts of this clonotype. The chain couples TRBV20-1 to TRBJ2-3; 8 nucleotides agree with TRBD2. Trimming took 6 bases from V and 6 from J; bases not matched to a gene: 14. This CDR3 region has 15 residues. Germline assignment: CDR1 DFQATT and CDR2 SNEGSKA (reference sequence). In DNA form, the CDR3 reads TGCAGTGCGCCCGGGACTAGACTTTTTTTGGATACGCAGTATTTT. Protein sequence: CSAPGTRLFLDTQYF.

This clonotype has only a few counts. The chain combines TRBV3-1 with TRBJ1-1; 7 positions agree with TRBD1. There are 16 residues in the CDR3. Germline assignment: CDR1 LGHDT and CDR2 YNNKEL (reference sequence). Trimming at V came to 5 bases and at J to 5 bases, leaving 14 bases not matched to a gene. This chain's CDR3 is CASSFNRDRLWTEAFF. The DNA for the CDR3 is TGTGCCAGCAGCTTTAACCGGGACAGACTATGGACTGAAGCTTTCTTT.

V and J are TRBV5-1 and TRBJ2-5; D ambiguous. Trimming removed 0 bases at V and 2 bases at J, with 14 bases between. This CDR3 region has 16 residues. Looked up from germline, CDR1 is SGHRS and CDR2 is YFSETQ. The chain's CDR3 is CASSLGTVSLQETQYF. The CDR3 DNA follows: TGCGCCAGCAGCTTGGGAACGGTGAGCCTTCAAGAGACCCAGTACTTC.

This clonotype was seen many times. This chain links TRBV10-3 with TRBJ2-5; D is ambiguous. Trimming shortened V by 4 bases and J by 5 bases, and 5 bases separated the two germline ends. CDR1 and CDR2 (germline): ENHRY, SYGVKD. The CDR3 covers 11 residues. The DNA of the CDR3 is TGTGCCATCAGTGCTGGCGAGACCCAGTACTTC. It yields the protein CAISAGETQYF.

This clonotype was seen at least ten times. This chain links TRBV12-3 or TRBV12-4 with TRBJ2-1, with 11 bases matching TRBD2. With V trimmed by 6 bases and J by 9 bases, 7 bases remained unmatched. The CDR3 sequence is 14 residues long. The CDR3 DNA reads as TGTGCCAGCAGCCTGATAGCGGGGGGGCGTGAGCAGTTCTTC. Protein sequence: CASSLIAGGREQFF.

Relative to its sample, this clonotype is medium-sized. This chain joins TRBV5-4 and TRBJ2-3, with TRBD2 identical over 7 bases. The trim removed 5 bases at V and 5 bases at J, leaving 14 bases unmatched. Germline V lookup: CDR1 SGHNT, CDR2 YYREEE (reference sequence). The CDR3 loop spans 16 amino acids. The CDR3 DNA follows: TGTGCCAGCAGTCGCGCCTTTGCGGGGGACGTAGATACGCAGTATTTT. It encodes CASSRAFAGDVDTQYF.

There are many counts of this clonotype. The V and J genes are TRBV15 and TRBJ1-2; possibly TRBD1 for D (5 bases). Germline CDR1 and CDR2: LNHNV and YYDKDF (reference sequence). This CDR3 has 15 residues. V shed 0 bases and J shed 3 bases, with 11 bases lying between them. The CDR3 region has the DNA TGTGCCACCAGCAGAGAGTTTGGAGGGGACTATGGCTACACCTTC. This translates into CATSREFGGDYGYTF.